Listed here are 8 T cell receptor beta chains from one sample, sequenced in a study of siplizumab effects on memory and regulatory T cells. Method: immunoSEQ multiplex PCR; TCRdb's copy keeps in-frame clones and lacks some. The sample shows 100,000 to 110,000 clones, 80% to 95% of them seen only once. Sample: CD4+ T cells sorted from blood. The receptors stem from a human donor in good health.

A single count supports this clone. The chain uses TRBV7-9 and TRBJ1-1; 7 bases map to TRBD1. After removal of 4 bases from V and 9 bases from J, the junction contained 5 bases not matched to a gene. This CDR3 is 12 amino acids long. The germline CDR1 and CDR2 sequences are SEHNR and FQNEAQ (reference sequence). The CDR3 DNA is TGTGCCAGCAGCTCCAGGGACAGTAAAGCTTTCTTT. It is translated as CASSSRDSKAFF.

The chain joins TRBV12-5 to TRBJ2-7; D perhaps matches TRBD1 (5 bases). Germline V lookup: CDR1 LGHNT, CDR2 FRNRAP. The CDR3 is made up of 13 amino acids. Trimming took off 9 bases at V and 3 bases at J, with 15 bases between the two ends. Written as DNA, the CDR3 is TGTGCTAGCTCCTCCGACAGCCTCTACGAGCAGTACTTC. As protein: CASSSDSLYEQYF.

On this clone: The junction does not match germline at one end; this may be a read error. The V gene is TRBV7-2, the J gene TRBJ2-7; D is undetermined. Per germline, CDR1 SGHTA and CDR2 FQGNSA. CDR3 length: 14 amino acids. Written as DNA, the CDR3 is TGTGCCAGCAGCATAGCTCCGATCCAGTACGAGCAGTACTTC. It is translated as CASSIAPIQYEQYF.

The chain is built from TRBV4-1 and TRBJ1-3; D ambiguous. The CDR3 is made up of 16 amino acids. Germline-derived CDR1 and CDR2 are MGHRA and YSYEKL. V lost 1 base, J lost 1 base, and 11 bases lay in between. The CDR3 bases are TGCGCCAGCAGCCAAGGTCGGCAAATGTCTGGAAACACCATATATTTT. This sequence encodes CASSQGRQMSGNTIYF.

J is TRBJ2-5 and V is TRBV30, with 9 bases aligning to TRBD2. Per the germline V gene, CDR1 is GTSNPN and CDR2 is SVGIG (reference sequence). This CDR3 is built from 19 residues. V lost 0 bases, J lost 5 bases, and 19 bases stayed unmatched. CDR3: CAWSVLRSRGGRLKETQYF. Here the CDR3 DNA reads TGTGCCTGGAGTGTTCTCCGTTCGCGGGGGGGACGACTAAAGGAGACCCAGTACTTC.

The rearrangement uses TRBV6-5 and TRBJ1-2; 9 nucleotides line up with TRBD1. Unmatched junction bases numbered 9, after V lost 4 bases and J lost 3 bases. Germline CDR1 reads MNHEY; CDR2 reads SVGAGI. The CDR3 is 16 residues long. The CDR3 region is CASSSNHRGQDYGYTF. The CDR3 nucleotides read TGTGCCAGCAGTTCCAACCACAGGGGGCAAGACTATGGCTACACCTTC.

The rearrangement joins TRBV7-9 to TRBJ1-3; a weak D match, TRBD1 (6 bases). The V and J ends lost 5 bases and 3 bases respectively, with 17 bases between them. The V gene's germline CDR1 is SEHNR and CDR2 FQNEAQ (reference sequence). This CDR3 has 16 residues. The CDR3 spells CASSDGRGTLGNTIYF. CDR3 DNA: TGTGCCAGCAGCGACGGGAGGGGGACACTTGGAAACACCATATATTTT.

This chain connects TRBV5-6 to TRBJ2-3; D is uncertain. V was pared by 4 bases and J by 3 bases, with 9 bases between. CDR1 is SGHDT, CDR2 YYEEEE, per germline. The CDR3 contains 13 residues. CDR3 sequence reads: CASSPGGTDTQYF. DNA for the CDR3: TGTGCCAGCAGCCCCGGTGGGACAGATACGCAGTATTTT.